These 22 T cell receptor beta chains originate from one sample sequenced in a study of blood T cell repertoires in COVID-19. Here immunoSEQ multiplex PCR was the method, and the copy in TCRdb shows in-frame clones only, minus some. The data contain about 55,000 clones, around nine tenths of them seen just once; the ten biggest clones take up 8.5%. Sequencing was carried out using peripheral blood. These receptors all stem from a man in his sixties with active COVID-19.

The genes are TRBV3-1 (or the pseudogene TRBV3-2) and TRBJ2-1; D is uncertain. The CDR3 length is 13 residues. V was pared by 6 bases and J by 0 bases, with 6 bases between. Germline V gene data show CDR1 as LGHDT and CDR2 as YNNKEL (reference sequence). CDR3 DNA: TGTGCCAGCAGTATGAGCTCCTACAATGAGCAGTTCTTC. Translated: CASSMSSYNEQFF.

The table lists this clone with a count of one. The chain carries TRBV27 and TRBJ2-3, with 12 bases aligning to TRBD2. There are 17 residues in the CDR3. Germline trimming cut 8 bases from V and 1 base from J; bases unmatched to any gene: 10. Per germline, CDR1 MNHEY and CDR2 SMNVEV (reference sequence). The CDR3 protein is CASCPTSGRSGTDTQYF. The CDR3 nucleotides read TGTGCCAGCTGTCCAACTAGCGGGAGGTCTGGCACAGATACGCAGTATTTT.

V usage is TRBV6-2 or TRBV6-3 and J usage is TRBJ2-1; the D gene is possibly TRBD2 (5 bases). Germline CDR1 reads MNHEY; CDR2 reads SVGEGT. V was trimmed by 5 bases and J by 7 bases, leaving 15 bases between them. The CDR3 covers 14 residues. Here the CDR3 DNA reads TGTGCCAGCAGTGCGGGTGGTGTACAAAATGAGCAGTTCTTC. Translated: CASSAGGVQNEQFF.

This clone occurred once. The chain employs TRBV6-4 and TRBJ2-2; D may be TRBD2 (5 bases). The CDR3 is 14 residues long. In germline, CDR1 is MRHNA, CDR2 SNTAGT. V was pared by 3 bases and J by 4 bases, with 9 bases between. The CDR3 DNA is TGTGCCAGCAGTGAAAAACTAGTCACCGGGGAGCTGTTTTTT. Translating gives CASSEKLVTGELFF.

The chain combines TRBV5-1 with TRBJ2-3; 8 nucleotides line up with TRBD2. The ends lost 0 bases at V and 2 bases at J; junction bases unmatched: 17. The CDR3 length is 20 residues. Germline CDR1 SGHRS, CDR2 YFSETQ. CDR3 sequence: CASSLEGPREVVTDTDTQYF. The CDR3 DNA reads TGCGCCAGCAGCTTGGAGGGCCCGCGGGAGGTCGTAACGGACACAGATACGCAGTATTTT.

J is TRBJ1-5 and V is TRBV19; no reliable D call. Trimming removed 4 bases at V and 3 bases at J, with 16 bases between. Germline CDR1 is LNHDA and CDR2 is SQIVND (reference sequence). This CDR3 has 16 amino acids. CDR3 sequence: CASSTRAGINNQPQHF. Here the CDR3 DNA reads TGTGCCAGTAGTACTCGGGCGGGGATCAACAATCAGCCCCAGCATTTT.

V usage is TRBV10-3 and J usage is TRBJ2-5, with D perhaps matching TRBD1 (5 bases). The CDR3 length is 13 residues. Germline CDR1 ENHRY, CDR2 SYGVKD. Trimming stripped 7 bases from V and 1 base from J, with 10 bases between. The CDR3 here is CAINRQLQETQYF. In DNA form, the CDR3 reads TGTGCCATCAATAGACAGCTCCAAGAGACCCAGTACTTC.

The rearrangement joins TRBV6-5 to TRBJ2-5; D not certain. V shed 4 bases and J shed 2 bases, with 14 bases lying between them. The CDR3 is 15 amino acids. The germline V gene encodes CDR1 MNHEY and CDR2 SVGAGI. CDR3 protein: CASSFLGGAQETQYF. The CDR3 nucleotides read TGTGCCAGCAGTTTCCTTGGCGGAGCTCAAGAGACCCAGTACTTC.

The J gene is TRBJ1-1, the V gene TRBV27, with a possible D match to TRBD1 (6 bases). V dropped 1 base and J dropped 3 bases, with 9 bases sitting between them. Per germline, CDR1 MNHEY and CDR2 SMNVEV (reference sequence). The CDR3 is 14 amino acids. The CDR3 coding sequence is TGTGCCAGCAGTTTATTCGCAGGGGACACTGAAGCTTTCTTT. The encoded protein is CASSLFAGDTEAFF.

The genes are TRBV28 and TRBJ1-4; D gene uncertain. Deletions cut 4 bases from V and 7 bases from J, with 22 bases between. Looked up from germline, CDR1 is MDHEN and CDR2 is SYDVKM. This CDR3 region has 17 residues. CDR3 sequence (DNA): TGTGCCAGCAGTTCCCCCGGGTTCGGAAAAGGGAGTGAAAAACTGTTTTTT. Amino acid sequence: CASSSPGFGKGSEKLFF.

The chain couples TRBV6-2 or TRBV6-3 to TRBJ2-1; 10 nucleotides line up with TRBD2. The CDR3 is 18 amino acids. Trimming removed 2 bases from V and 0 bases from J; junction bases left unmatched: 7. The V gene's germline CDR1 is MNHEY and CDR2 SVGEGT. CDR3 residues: CASSYPTSGPSSYNEQFF. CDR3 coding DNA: TGTGCCAGCAGTTACCCGACTAGCGGGCCAAGCTCCTACAATGAGCAGTTCTTC.

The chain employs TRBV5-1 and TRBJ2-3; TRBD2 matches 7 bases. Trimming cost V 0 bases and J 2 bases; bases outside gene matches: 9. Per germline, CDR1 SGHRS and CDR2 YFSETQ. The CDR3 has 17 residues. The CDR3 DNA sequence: TGCGCCAGCAGCTTGGGTTGGTCTAGCGGAACCACAGATACGCAGTATTTT. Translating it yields CASSLGWSSGTTDTQYF.

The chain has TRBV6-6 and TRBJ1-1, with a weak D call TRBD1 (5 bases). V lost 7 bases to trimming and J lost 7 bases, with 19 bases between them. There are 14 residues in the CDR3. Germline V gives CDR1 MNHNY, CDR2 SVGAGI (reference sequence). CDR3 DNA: TGTGCCAGCACCGTACAGCTACCCGACAGTGAAGCTTTCTTT. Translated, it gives CASTVQLPDSEAFF.

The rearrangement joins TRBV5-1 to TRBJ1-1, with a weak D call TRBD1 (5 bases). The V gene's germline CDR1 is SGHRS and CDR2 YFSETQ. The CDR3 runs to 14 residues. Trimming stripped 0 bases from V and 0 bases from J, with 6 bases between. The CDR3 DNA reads TGCGCCAGCAGCTTGGTGGACATGAACACTGAAGCTTTCTTT. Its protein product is CASSLVDMNTEAFF.

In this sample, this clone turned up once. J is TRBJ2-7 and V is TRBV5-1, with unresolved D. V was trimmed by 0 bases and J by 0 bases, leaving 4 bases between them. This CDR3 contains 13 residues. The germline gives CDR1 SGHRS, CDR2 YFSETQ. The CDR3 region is CASSLDNSYEQYF. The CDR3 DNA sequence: TGCGCCAGCAGCTTGGACAACTCCTACGAGCAGTACTTC.

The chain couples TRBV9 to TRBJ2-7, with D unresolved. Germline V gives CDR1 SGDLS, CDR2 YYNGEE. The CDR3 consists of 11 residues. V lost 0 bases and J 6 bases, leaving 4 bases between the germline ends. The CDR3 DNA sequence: TGTGCCAGCAGCGTAGGGGCCGAGCAGTACTTC. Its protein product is CASSVGAEQYF.

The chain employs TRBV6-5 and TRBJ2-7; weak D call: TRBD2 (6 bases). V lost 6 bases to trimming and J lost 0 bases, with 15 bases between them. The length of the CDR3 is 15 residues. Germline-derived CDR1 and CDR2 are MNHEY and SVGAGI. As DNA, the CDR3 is TGTGCCAGCAGCCCCACGGCGGGGAGCTCCTACGAGCAGTACTTC. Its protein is CASSPTAGSSYEQYF.

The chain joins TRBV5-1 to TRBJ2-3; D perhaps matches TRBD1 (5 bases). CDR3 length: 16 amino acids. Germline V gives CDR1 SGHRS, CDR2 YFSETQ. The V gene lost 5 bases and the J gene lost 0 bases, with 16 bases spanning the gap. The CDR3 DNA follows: TGCGCCAGCAGGGCCGACAGAGAATCTAGCACAGATACGCAGTATTTT. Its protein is CASRADRESSTDTQYF.

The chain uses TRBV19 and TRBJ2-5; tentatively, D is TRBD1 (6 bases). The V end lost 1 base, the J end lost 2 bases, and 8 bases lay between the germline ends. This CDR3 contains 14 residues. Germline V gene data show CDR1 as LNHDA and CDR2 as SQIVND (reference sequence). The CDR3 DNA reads TGTGCCAGTAGTATAGTAGGGGGACAAGAGACCCAGTACTTC. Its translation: CASSIVGGQETQYF.

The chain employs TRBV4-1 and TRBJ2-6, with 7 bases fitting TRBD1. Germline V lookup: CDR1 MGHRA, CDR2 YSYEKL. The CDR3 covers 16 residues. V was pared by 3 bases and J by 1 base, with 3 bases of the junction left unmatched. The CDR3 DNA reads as TGCGCCAGCAGCCAGGTACAGGGGTCTGGGGCCAACGTCCTGACTTTC. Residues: CASSQVQGSGANVLTF.

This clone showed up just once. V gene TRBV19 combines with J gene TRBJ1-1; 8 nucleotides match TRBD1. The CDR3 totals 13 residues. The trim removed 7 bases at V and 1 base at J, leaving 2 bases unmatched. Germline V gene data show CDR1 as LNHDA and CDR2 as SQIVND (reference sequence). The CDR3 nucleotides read TGTGCCAGTAATACAGGGGGGAACACTGAAGCTTTCTTT. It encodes CASNTGGNTEAFF.

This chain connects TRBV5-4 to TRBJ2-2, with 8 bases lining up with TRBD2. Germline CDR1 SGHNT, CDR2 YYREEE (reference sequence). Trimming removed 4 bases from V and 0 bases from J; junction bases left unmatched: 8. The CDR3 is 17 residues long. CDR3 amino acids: CASSPRGLGTNTGELFF. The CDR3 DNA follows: TGTGCCAGCAGCCCCCGGGGACTAGGGACGAACACCGGGGAGCTGTTTTTT.